This T cell receptor beta chain was observed in a study of cytomegalovirus exposure and HLA in healthy donors. The study's findings and limits: For presence/absence analyses, sequencing depth was assumed to be roughly uniform across donors.

About this clone: What it binds is unknown.

Trimming cost V 1 base and J 2 bases, with 11 bases left between them. The V gene's germline CDR1 is SGHVS and CDR2 FQNEAQ. This CDR3 spans 15 amino acids. In the PCR, 60 Vbeta and 13 Jbeta primers were used. Assay used: immunoSEQ multiplex PCR; TCRdb lists only in-frame clones, some missing. The sample carries 140,000 to 150,000 clones, roughly 66% recorded once. The chain joins TRBV7-8 to TRBJ2-5; D uncertain. The source of this sequence is an older woman in good health and CMV-seronegative. The sample comprised PBMCs. CDR3 in amino acids: CASSLGLGSQETQYF. The CDR3 DNA follows: TGTGCCAGCAGCTTAGGTCTGGGCAGTCAAGAGACCCAGTACTTC. Combining the CDR3 with reference TRBV7-8 and TRBJ2-5 gives the whole variable domain GAGVSQSPRYKVAKRGQDVALRCDPISGHVSLFWYQQALGQGPEFLTYFQNEAQLDKSGLPSDRFFAERPEGSVSTLKIQRTQQEDSAVYLCASSLGLGSQETQYFGPGTRLLVL.